These 29 T cell receptor beta chains originate from one sample sequenced in a study of graft-versus-host responses after intestinal transplantation. No cognate antigen is known for these TCRs. Sequencing used immunoSEQ multiplex PCR; TCRdb keeps in-frame clones, though not all of them. Of some 97,000 clones in the sample, roughly nine tenths were seen once. Sequencing was performed on unstimulated CD4+ T cells sorted from spleen or lymph node cells, taken before transplant. These receptors originate from a human donor who was the organ donor for an intestinal transplant.

The rearrangement uses TRBV30 and TRBJ1-1; no firm D call. This CDR3 is 13 amino acids long. The germline V and J ends were trimmed by 0 bases and 1 base, with 6 bases remaining between them. The germline gives CDR1 GTSNPN, CDR2 SVGIG (reference sequence). The CDR3 reads CAWSVNGNTEAFF. The CDR3 DNA follows: TGTGCCTGGAGTGTAAACGGGAACACTGAAGCTTTCTTT.

V is TRBV9 and J is TRBJ1-1; TRBD1 agrees at 7 bases. The CDR3 extends over 14 amino acids. Germline V gives CDR1 SGDLS, CDR2 YYNGEE. The V segment lost 2 bases and the J segment 4 bases; nucleotides outside the gene matches: 5. Here the CDR3 reads CASSVAGGGTEAFF. DNA for the CDR3: TGTGCCAGCAGCGTCGCAGGGGGGGGCACTGAAGCTTTCTTT.

This clone showed up just once. V is TRBV18 and J is TRBJ2-5; unclear D gene. The CDR3 length is 13 residues. Germline CDR1 and CDR2: KGHSH and LQKENI. V lost 3 bases and J lost 2, with 7 bases in between. In nucleotides, the CDR3 is TGTGCCAGCTCACCGGGCAGGCAAGAGACCCAGTACTTC. Its translation is CASSPGRQETQYF.

CDR3 loop: CASSVGVSQPQHF. CDR3 nucleotides: TGTGCCAGCAGCGTAGGGGTCAGTCAGCCCCAGCATTTT. The chain recombines TRBV7-8 with TRBJ1-5, with TRBD1 as a possible D gene (5 bases). The germline V gene encodes CDR1 SGHVS and CDR2 FQNEAQ. This CDR3 comprises 13 residues. The germline V and J ends were trimmed by 5 bases and 6 bases, with 11 bases remaining between them.

This sequence joins TRBV7-8 and TRBJ2-2, with D unclear. CDR3 length equals 14 residues. Trimming removed 3 bases from V and 4 bases from J, with 9 bases in between. The V gene's germline CDR1 is SGHVS and CDR2 FQNEAQ. In nucleotides, the CDR3 is TGTGCCAGCAGCTTCGAACCGATCACCGGGGAGCTGTTTTTT. This sequence encodes CASSFEPITGELFF.

As DNA, the CDR3 is TGTGCCAGCAGTGATACCCGGACTCGTAGCCTCAATGAGCAGTTCTTC. This codes for CASSDTRTRSLNEQFF. The gene calls are TRBV6-1 and TRBJ2-1, with D perhaps TRBD2 (5 bases). Germline V gene sequence: CDR1 MNHNS, CDR2 SASEGT. Trimming cost V 3 bases and J 6 bases, with 18 bases left between them. This CDR3 has 16 amino acids.

This chain connects TRBV9 to TRBJ1-4; D remains ambiguous. V shed 0 bases and J shed 0 bases, with 3 bases lying between them. The CDR3 has 14 residues. The V gene's germline CDR1 is SGDLS and CDR2 YYNGEE. The CDR3, as DNA: TGTGCCAGCAGCGTAGCTGCAACTAATGAAAAACTGTTTTTT. Amino acids: CASSVAATNEKLFF.

The CDR3 reads CASSPALDLPGPTKEQYF. The CDR3 DNA sequence: TGCGCCAGCAGCCCCGCCCTGGACTTGCCAGGGCCTACTAAGGAGCAGTACTTC. This chain joins TRBV4-1 and TRBJ2-7, with D perhaps assigned TRBD1 or TRBD2 (5 bases each). The CDR3 covers 18 residues. V lost 4 bases and J lost 7, with 29 bases in between. Germline CDR1 reads MGHRA; CDR2 reads YSYEKL.

This chain connects TRBV5-1 to TRBJ1-1, with D perhaps TRBD1 (6 bases). V lost 4 bases and J 1 base, leaving 11 bases between the germline ends. This CDR3 contains 14 residues. Germline V gene sequence: CDR1 SGHRS, CDR2 YFSETQ. The CDR3 DNA follows: TGCGCCAGCAGCATCGGACAGTCGAACACTGAAGCTTTCTTT. Protein product: CASSIGQSNTEAFF.

The V and J genes are TRBV7-9 and TRBJ1-4; D is unclear. The ends were cut back, 3 bases at V and 4 bases at J, with 12 bases in the middle. CDR1 SEHNR and CDR2 FQNEAQ come from the germline V gene (reference sequence). CDR3 length: 15 amino acids. The CDR3 reads CASSFEVQLNEKLFF. The CDR3 DNA is TGTGCCAGCAGCTTTGAGGTACAACTTAATGAAAAACTGTTTTTT.

The gene calls are TRBV11-1 and TRBJ1-2; the match to TRBD1 covers 8 bases. The J segment lost 6 bases and the V segment lost 5 bases, leaving 11 bases of the junction unmatched. In germline, CDR1 is SGHAT, CDR2 FQDESV (reference sequence). The CDR3 contains 15 residues. In DNA form, the CDR3 reads TGTGCCAGCAGCCGAGCCGGACAGGGCTATGATGGCTACACCTTC. Encoded protein: CASSRAGQGYDGYTF.

In its sample, this clone was seen once. This chain connects TRBV19 to TRBJ1-5, with 9 positions matching TRBD1. This CDR3 has 18 residues. The ends lost 7 bases at V and 0 bases at J; junction bases unmatched: 13. The germline CDR1 and CDR2 sequences are LNHDA and SQIVND (reference sequence). CDR3 DNA: TGTGCCAGTACAGGGACAGGGCAAGGGGGTTATAGCAATCAGCCCCAGCATTTT. This translates into CASTGTGQGGYSNQPQHF.

The chain recombines TRBV7-4 with TRBJ2-7, with 9 bases that match TRBD1. CDR1 is SGHVT and CDR2 is SQSDAQ in the germline V gene. This CDR3 has 16 amino acids. The V segment lost 1 base and the J segment 5 bases; nucleotides outside the gene matches: 9. The DNA of the CDR3 is TGTGCCAGCAGCTTAGAGGTGGGGACAGGGCGCCACGAGCAGTACTTC. It yields the protein CASSLEVGTGRHEQYF.

The J gene is TRBJ2-1, the V gene TRBV5-1; the D gene is possibly TRBD1 (5 bases). The CDR3 sequence is 16 residues long. V was shortened by 4 bases and J by 5 bases, with 19 bases between the two germline ends. The V gene's germline CDR1 is SGHRS and CDR2 YFSETQ. CDR3 region: CASSLPGASGNNEQFF. The CDR3 DNA follows: TGCGCCAGCAGCCTCCCTGGGGCCTCGGGTAACAATGAGCAGTTCTTC.

The genes are TRBV28 and TRBJ1-5, with a tentative D call TRBD1 (5 bases). The germline gives CDR1 MDHEN, CDR2 SYDVKM. The CDR3 is 16 residues long. Trimming shortened V by 4 bases and J by 1 base, and 14 bases separated the two germline ends. The chain's CDR3 is CASSWDPGRSNQPQHF. CDR3 coding DNA: TGTGCCAGCAGTTGGGACCCCGGGAGGAGCAATCAGCCCCAGCATTTT.

This sequence joins TRBV4-1 and TRBJ1-5; D is perhaps TRBD1 (5 bases). Trimming removed 1 base from V and 5 bases from J, with 15 bases in between. CDR1 MGHRA and CDR2 YSYEKL come from the germline V gene. The CDR3 is 16 amino acids. CDR3 residues: CASSQGLGLGDQPQHF. CDR3 nucleotides: TGCGCCAGCAGCCAAGGACTGGGCTTGGGGGATCAGCCCCAGCATTTT.

The genes are TRBV30 and TRBJ1-6, with 9 bases matching TRBD1. This CDR3 spans 13 amino acids. Unmatched junction bases numbered 5, after V lost 5 bases and J lost 9 bases. The germline V gene encodes CDR1 GTSNPN and CDR2 SVGIG (reference sequence). CDR3 loop: CAWRGTGTSPLHF. The CDR3 DNA sequence: TGTGCCTGGCGAGGGACAGGGACTTCACCCCTCCACTTT.

The chain recombines TRBV7-9 with TRBJ1-3; D may be TRBD1 (5 bases). In germline, CDR1 is SEHNR, CDR2 FQNEAQ (reference sequence). Trimming stripped 3 bases from V and 2 bases from J, with 11 bases between. CDR3 length: 15 residues. The CDR3 is CASSLMRGPGNTIYF. CDR3 nucleotides: TGTGCCAGCAGCTTGATGAGGGGCCCTGGAAACACCATATATTTT.

V usage is TRBV9 and J usage is TRBJ2-2; possible D gene TRBD1, 5 bases. This CDR3 region has 17 residues. Trimming took off 3 bases at V and 1 base at J, with 16 bases between the two ends. The germline CDR1 and CDR2 sequences are SGDLS and YYNGEE. CDR3 coding DNA: TGTGCCAGCAGCGCTAGAAGGCAGGGTTGGAACACCGGGGAGCTGTTTTTT. Amino acids: CASSARRQGWNTGELFF.

V usage is TRBV6-1 and J usage is TRBJ1-2, with TRBD1 as a possible D gene (5 bases). Trimming left V 2 bases short and J 7 bases short, with 14 bases between. CDR1 is MNHNS and CDR2 is SASEGT in the germline V gene. The CDR3 has 14 amino acids. The CDR3 coding sequence is TGTGCCAGCAGTGAATCAGGCAGGGTGGGTGGCTACACCTTC. Its protein product is CASSESGRVGGYTF.

The genes are TRBV10-3 and TRBJ1-5, with D maybe TRBD1 (5 bases). V was clipped by 2 bases and J by 2 bases, with 10 bases between them. CDR1 and CDR2 (germline): ENHRY, SYGVKD. The length of the CDR3 is 15 residues. The CDR3 here is CAISEGREGNQPQHF. The CDR3 nucleotides read TGTGCCATCAGTGAGGGCAGGGAGGGCAATCAGCCCCAGCATTTT.

J is TRBJ2-5 and V is TRBV5-1; 7 bases fit TRBD2. J gave up 9 bases and V 2 bases, and 10 bases lay outside the gene matches. The germline gives CDR1 SGHRS, CDR2 YFSETQ. CDR3 size: 14 residues. CDR3 loop: CASSFGGGEKAQYF. Written as DNA, the CDR3 is TGCGCCAGCAGCTTTGGGGGGGGAGAGAAGGCCCAGTACTTC. The whole variable domain, filled in from reference TRBV5-1 and TRBJ2-5, reads KAGVTQTPRYLIKTRGQQVTLSCSPISGHRSVSWYQQTPGQGLQFLFEYFSETQRNKGNFPGRFSGRQFSNSRSEMNVSTLELGDSALYLCASSFGGGEKAQYFGPGTRLLVL.

The genes are TRBV19 and TRBJ2-3; TRBD2 matches 9 bases. The V gene's germline CDR1 is LNHDA and CDR2 SQIVND (reference sequence). J lost 1 base, V lost 5 bases, and 4 bases had no gene match. CDR3 size: 15 residues. Written as DNA, the CDR3 is TGTGCCAGTAGTCGGCCTAGCGGGGGCACAGATACGCAGTATTTT. This gives the protein CASSRPSGGTDTQYF.

This clone occurred once. V and J are TRBV5-1 and TRBJ2-2; D call uncertain. Germline-derived CDR1 and CDR2 are SGHRS and YFSETQ. The ends were cut back, 0 bases at V and 2 bases at J, with 14 bases in the middle. The CDR3 is 17 amino acids. The CDR3 bases are TGCGCCAGCAGCTTGGCCTCCAAGCGAGACAACACCGGGGAGCTGTTTTTT. This encodes CASSLASKRDNTGELFF.

The chain has TRBV19 and TRBJ1-5; D call uncertain. CDR1 is LNHDA, CDR2 SQIVND, per germline (reference sequence). The CDR3 has 14 residues. Trimming took 0 bases from V and 1 from J, leaving 4 bases between them. CDR3 sequence (DNA): TGTGCCAGTAGTATAGAGCACAGCAATCAGCCCCAGCATTTT. Encoded protein: CASSIEHSNQPQHF.

The genes are TRBV28 and TRBJ1-6; D call uncertain. The CDR3 loop spans 15 amino acids. The ends were cut back, 1 base at V and 9 bases at J, with 13 bases in the middle. In germline, CDR1 is MDHEN, CDR2 SYDVKM. CDR3 amino acids: CASSLSVWAGSPLHF. The CDR3 region has the DNA TGTGCCAGCAGTTTATCGGTATGGGCCGGTTCACCCCTCCACTTT.

This chain joins TRBV7-3 and TRBJ1-1; D is undetermined. There are 13 residues in the CDR3. V was trimmed by 4 bases and J by 2 bases, leaving 8 bases between them. Germline CDR1 reads SGHTA; CDR2 reads FQGTGA. The CDR3 nucleotides are TGTGCCAGCAGCTCCCAAGGTAACACTGAAGCTTTCTTT. This gives the protein CASSSQGNTEAFF.

V gene TRBV6-1 combines with J gene TRBJ1-5; D perhaps matches TRBD1 (6 bases). With 6 bases removed from V and 6 bases from J, the gap between germline ends came to 15 bases. Germline-derived CDR1 and CDR2 are MNHNS and SASEGT. This CDR3 region has 14 residues. The CDR3 DNA sequence: TGTGCCAGCAGAAACACAGGGTACGGTCAGCCCCAGCATTTT. Translation: CASRNTGYGQPQHF.

The chain carries TRBV5-1 and TRBJ1-3, with TRBD1 as a possible D gene (5 bases). Looked up from germline, CDR1 is SGHRS and CDR2 is YFSETQ. V was cut by 9 bases and J by 2 bases, with 15 bases left in between. The CDR3 length is 14 residues. CDR3 protein: CATPRGRPGNTIYF. For the CDR3, the DNA is TGCGCCACCCCACGGGGGAGACCTGGAAACACCATATATTTT.